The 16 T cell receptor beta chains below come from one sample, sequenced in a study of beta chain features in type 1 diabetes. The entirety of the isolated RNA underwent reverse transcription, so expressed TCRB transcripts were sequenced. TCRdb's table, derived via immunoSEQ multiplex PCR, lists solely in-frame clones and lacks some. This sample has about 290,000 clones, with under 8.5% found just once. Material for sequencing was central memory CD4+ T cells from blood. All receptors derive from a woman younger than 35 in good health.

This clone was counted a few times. In nucleotides, the CDR3 is TGTGCCAGCAGCTTCCGGACAGGGGGGAATGAGCAGTTCTTC. It yields the protein CASSFRTGGNEQFF. This chain connects TRBV7-2 to TRBJ2-1; 10 bases line up with TRBD1. The CDR3 runs to 14 residues. Germline loops: CDR1 SGHTA, CDR2 FQGNSA. V lost 3 bases, J lost 7 bases, and 3 bases stayed unmatched.

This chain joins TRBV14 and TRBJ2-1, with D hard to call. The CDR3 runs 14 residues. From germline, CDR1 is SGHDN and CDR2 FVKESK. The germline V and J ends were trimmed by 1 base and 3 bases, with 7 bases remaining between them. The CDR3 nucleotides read TGTGCCAGCAGCCAAGTAAGCCGCTACAATGAGCAGTTCTTC. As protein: CASSQVSRYNEQFF. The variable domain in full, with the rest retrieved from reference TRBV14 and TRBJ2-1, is EAGVTQFPSHSVIEKGQTVTLRCDPISGHDNLYWYRRVMGKEIKFLLHFVKESKQDESGMPNNRFLAERTGGTYSTLKVQPAELEDSGVYFCASSQVSRYNEQFFGPGTRLTVL.

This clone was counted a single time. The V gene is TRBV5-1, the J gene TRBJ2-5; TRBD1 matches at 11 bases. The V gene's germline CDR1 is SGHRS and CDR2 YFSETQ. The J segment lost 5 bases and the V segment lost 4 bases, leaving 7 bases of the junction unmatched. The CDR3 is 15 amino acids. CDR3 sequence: CASSKDRGLWETQYF. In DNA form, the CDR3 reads TGCGCCAGCAGCAAGGACAGGGGGCTGTGGGAGACCCAGTACTTC.

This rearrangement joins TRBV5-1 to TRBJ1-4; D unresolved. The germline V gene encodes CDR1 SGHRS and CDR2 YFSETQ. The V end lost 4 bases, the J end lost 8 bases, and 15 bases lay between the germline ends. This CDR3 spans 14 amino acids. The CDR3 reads CASSTDAYGEKLFF. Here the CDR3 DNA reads TGCGCCAGCAGCACGGACGCTTATGGGGAAAAACTGTTTTTT.

The CDR3 DNA is TGCGCCAGCAGCTCGGGGAGGGCCACACCAGATACGCAGTATTTT. It translates to CASSSGRATPDTQYF. The chain combines TRBV5-1 with TRBJ2-3; 7 nucleotides agree with TRBD2. The J segment lost 4 bases and the V segment lost 3 bases, leaving 8 bases of the junction unmatched. Looked up from germline, CDR1 is SGHRS and CDR2 is YFSETQ. The CDR3 extends over 15 amino acids.

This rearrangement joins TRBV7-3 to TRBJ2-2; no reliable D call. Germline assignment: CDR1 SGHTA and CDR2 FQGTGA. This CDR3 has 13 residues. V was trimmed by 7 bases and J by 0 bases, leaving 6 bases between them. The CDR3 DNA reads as TGTGCCAGCAAGTCCCCGAACACCGGGGAGCTGTTTTTT. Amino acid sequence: CASKSPNTGELFF.

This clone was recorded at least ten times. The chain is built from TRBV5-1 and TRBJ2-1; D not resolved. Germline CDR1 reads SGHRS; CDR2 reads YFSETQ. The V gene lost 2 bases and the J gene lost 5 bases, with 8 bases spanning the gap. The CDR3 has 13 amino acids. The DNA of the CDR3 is TGCGCCAGCAGCTTCATGCCAGACAATGAGCAGTTCTTC. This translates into CASSFMPDNEQFF.

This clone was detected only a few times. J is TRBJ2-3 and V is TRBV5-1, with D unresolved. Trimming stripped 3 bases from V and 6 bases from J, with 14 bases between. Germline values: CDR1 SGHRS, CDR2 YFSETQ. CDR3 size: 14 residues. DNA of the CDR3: TGCGCCAGCAGCTCGCCGCGAGGTGGTGATACGCAGTATTTT. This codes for CASSSPRGGDTQYF.

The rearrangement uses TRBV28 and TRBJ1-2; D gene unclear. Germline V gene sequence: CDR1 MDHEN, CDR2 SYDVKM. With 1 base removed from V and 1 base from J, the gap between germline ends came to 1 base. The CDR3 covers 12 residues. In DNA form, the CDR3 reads TGTGCCAGCAGTTTATTTAACTATGGCTACACCTTC. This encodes CASSLFNYGYTF.

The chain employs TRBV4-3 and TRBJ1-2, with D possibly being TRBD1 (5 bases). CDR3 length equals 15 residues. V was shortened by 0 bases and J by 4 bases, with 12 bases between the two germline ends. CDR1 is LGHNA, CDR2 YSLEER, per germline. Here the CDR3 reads CASSQERYRGYGYTF. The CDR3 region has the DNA TGCGCCAGCAGCCAAGAAAGGTATAGGGGCTATGGCTACACCTTC.

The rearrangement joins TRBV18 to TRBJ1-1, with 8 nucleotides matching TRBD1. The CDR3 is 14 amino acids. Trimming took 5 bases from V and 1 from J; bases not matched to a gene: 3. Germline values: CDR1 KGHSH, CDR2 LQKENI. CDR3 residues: CASSTGQGNTEAFF. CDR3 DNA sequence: TGTGCCAGCTCAACCGGACAGGGGAACACTGAAGCTTTCTTT.

CDR3 sequence: CSVWNGLGTDTQYF. The CDR3 DNA sequence: TGCAGCGTTTGGAATGGTTTAGGGACAGATACGCAGTATTTT. The V call is TRBV29-1, the J call TRBJ2-3; D call uncertain. This CDR3 spans 14 amino acids. Germline V gene data show CDR1 as SQVTM and CDR2 as ANQGSEA. V dropped 5 bases and J dropped 3 bases, with 15 bases sitting between them.

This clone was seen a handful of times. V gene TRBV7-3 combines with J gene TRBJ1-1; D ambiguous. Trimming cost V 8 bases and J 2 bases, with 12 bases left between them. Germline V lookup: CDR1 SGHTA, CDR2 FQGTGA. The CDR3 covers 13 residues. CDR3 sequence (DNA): TGTGCCAGCCGTTTAACCCGAAACACTGAAGCTTTCTTT. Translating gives CASRLTRNTEAFF.

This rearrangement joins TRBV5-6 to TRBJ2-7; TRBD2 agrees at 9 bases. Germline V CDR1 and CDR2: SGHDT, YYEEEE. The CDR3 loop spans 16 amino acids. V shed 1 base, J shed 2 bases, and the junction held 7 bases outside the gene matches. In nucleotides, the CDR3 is TGTGCCAGCAGCTTGCCCCAGCGGGAGGCTCCCTACGAGCAGTACTTC. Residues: CASSLPQREAPYEQYF.

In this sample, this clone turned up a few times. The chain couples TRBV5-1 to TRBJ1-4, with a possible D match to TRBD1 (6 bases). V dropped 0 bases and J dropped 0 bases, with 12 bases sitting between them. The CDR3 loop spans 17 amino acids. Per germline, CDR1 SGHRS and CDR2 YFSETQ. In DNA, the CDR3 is TGCGCCAGCAGCTTGGGCGACAGGAGACCAACTAATGAAAAACTGTTTTTT. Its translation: CASSLGDRRPTNEKLFF.

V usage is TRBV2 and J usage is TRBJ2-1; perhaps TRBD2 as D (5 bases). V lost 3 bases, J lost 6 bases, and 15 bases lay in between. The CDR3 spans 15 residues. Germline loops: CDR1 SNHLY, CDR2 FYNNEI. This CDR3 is CASSEVRGWSNEQFF. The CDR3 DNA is TGTGCCAGCAGTGAGGTTCGGGGTTGGAGCAATGAGCAGTTCTTC. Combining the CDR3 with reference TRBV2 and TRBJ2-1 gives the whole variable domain EPEVTQTPSHQVTQMGQEVILRCVPISNHLYFYWYRQILGQKVEFLVSFYNNEISEKSEIFDDQFSVERPDGSNFTLKIRSTKLEDSAMYFCASSEVRGWSNEQFFGPGTRLTVL.